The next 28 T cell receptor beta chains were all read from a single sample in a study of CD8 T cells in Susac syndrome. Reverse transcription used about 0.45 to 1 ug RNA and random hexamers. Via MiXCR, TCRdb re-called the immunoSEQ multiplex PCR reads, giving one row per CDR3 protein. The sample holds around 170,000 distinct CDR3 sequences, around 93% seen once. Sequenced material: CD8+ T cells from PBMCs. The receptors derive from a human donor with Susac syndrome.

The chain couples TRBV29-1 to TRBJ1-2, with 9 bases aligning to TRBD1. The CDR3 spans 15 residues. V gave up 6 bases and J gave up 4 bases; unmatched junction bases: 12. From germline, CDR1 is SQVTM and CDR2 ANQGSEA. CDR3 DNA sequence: TGCAGCGTCGCAGGGGGGACAGGGCATAGCTATGGCTACACCTTC. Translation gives CSVAGGTGHSYGYTF.

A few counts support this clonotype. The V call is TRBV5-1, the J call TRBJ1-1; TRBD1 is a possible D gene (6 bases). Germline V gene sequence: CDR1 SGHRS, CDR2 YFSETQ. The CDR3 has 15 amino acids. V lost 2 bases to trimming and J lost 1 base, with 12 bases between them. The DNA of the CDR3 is TGCGCCAGCAGCTTTGGGACAACTAAGAACACTGAAGCTTTCTTT. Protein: CASSFGTTKNTEAFF.

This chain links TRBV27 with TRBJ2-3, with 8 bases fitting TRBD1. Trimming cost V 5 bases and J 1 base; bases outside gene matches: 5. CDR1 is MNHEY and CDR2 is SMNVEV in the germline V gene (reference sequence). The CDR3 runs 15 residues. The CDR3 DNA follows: TGTGCCAGCAGTCGCCCGACAGGGGGCACAGATACGCAGTATTTT. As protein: CASSRPTGGTDTQYF.

CDR3 coding DNA: TGTGCCAGCAGTTTCAGCGACTGGACCTCCCTATATGGCTACACCTTC. It specifies CASSFSDWTSLYGYTF. The chain links TRBV12-3 or TRBV12-4 to TRBJ1-2; D is unresolved. CDR3 length: 16 residues. Trimming removed 3 bases at V and 5 bases at J, with 19 bases between.

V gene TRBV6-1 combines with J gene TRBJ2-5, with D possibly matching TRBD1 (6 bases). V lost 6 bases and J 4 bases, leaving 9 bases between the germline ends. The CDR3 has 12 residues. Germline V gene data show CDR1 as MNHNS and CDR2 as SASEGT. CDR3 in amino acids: CASRDSGETQYF. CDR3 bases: TGTGCCAGCAGGGACAGTGGAGAGACCCAGTACTTC.

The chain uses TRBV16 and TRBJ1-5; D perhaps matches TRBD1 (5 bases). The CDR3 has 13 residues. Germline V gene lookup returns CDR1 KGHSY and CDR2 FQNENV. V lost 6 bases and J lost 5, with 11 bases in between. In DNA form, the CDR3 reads TGTGCCAGCAGTCGGGGGGAGGATCAGCCCCAGCATTTT. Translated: CASSRGEDQPQHF.

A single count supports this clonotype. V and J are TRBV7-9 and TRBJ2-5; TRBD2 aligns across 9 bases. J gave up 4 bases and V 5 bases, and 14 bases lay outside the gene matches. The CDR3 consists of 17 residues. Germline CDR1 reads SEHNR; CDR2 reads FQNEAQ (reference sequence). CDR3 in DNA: TGTGCCAGCAGCCCACCTCTCGCGGGGGGGCCCGGAGAGACCCAGTACTTC. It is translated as CASSPPLAGGPGETQYF.

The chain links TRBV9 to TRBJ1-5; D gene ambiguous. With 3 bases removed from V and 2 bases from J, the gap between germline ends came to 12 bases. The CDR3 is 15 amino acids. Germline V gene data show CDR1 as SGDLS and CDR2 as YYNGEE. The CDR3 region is CASSEGTHGNQPQHF. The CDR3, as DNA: TGTGCCAGCAGCGAGGGAACCCATGGCAATCAGCCCCAGCATTTT.

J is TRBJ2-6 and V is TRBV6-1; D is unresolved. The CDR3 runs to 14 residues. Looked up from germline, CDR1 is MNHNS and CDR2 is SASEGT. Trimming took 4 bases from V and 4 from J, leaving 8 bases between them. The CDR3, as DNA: TGTGCCAGCAGTGTGGGGTGGGGGGCCAACGTCCTGACTTTC. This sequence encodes CASSVGWGANVLTF.

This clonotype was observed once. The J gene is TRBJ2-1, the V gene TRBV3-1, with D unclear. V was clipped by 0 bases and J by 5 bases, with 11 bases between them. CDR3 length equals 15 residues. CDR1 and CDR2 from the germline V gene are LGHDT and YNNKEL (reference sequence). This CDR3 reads CASSQDPVSHNEQFF. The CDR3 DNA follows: TGTGCCAGCAGCCAAGACCCCGTGTCCCACAATGAGCAGTTCTTC.

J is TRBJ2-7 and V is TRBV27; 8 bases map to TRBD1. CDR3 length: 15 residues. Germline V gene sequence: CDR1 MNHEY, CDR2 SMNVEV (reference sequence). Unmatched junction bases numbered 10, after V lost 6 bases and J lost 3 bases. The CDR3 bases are TGTGCCAGCAGCCGCGGGGACAGGATTAACTACGAGCAGTACTTC. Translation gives CASSRGDRINYEQYF.

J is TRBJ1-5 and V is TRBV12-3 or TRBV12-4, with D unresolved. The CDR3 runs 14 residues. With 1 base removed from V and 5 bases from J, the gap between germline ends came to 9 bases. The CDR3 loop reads CASSLVDRDQPQHF. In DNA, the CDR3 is TGTGCCAGCAGTTTAGTGGATAGAGATCAGCCCCAGCATTTT.

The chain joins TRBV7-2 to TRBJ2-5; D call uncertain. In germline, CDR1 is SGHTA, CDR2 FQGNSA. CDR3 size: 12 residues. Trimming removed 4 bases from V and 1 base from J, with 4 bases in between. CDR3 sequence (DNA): TGTGCCAGCAGCTATGGCCAAGAGACCCAGTACTTC. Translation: CASSYGQETQYF.

The CDR3 is CASSPTGQGGGDTEAFF. In DNA form, the CDR3 reads TGTGCCAGCAGCCCAACGGGACAGGGAGGTGGGGACACTGAAGCTTTCTTT. V usage is TRBV11-1 and J usage is TRBJ1-1; 9 positions match TRBD1. V dropped 5 bases and J dropped 3; count of bases not matched to a gene: 13. The CDR3 has 17 residues. Germline CDR1 SGHAT, CDR2 FQDESV (reference sequence). Looking up the rest from reference TRBV11-1 and TRBJ1-1 gives the full variable domain: EAEVAQSPRYKITEKSQAVAFWCDPISGHATLYWYRQILGQGPELLVQFQDESVVDDSQLPKDRFSAERLKGVDSTLKIQPAELGDSAMYLCASSPTGQGGGDTEAFFGQGTRLTVV.

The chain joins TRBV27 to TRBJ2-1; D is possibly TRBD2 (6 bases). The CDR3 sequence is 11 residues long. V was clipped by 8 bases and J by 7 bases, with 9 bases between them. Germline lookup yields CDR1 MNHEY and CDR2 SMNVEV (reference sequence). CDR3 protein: CASLEGNEQFF. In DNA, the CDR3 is TGTGCCAGCCTGGAGGGGAATGAGCAGTTCTTC.

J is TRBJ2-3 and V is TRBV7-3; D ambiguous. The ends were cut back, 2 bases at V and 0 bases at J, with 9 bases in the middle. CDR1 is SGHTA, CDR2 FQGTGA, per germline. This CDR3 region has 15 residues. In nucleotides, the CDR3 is TGTGCCAGCAGCTTAGGCCGTACTAGCACAGATACGCAGTATTTT. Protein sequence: CASSLGRTSTDTQYF.

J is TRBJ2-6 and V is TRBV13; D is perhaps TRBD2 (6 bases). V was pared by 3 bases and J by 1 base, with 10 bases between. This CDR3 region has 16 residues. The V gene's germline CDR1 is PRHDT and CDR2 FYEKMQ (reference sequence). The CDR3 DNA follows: TGTGCCAGCAGCTTGACGGGAGAGTCTGGGGCCAACGTCCTGACTTTC. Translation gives CASSLTGESGANVLTF.

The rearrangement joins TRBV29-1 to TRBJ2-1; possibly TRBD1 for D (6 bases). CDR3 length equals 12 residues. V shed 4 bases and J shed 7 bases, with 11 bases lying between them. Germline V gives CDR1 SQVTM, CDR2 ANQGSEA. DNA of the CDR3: TGCAGCGTTGTGGGGGCCGGTAATGAGCAGTTCTTC. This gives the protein CSVVGAGNEQFF.

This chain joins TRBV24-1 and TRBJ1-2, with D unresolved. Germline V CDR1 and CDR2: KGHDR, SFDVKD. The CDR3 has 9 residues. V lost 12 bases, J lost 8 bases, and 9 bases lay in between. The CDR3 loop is CAARRGYTF. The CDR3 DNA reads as TGTGCCGCGAGGCGAGGCTACACCTTC.

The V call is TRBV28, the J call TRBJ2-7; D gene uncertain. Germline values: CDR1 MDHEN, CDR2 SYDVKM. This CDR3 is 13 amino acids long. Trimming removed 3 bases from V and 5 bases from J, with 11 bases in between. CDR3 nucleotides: TGTGCCAGCAGTTTTACGGGTCGGGACGAGCAGTACTTC. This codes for CASSFTGRDEQYF.

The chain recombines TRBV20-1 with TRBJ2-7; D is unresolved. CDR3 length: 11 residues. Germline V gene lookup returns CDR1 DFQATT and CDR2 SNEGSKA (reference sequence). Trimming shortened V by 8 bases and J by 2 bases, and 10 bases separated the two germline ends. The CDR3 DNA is TGCAGTTTACGTAAAACCTACGAGCAGTACTTC. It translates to CSLRKTYEQYF.

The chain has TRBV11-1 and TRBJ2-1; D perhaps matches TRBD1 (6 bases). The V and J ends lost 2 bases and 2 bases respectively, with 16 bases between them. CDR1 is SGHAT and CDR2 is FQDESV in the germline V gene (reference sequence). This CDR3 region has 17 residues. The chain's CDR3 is CASSLQGWQGTYNEQFF. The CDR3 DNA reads TGTGCCAGCAGCTTACAAGGTTGGCAGGGGACCTACAATGAGCAGTTCTTC.

CDR3 in amino acids: CASSTDHYEQYF. The CDR3, as DNA: TGTGCCAGCAGCACAGATCACTACGAGCAGTACTTC. The rearrangement joins TRBV28 to TRBJ2-7; D unresolved. CDR1 MDHEN and CDR2 SYDVKM come from the germline V gene. CDR3 size: 12 residues. The V end lost 6 bases, the J end lost 3 bases, and 9 bases lay between the germline ends.

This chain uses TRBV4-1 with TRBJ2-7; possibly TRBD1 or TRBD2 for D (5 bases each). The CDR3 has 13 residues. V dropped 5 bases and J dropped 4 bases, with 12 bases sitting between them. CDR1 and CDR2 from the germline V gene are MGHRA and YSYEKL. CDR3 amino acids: CASSFGAEYEQYF. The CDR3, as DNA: TGCGCCAGCAGCTTCGGGGCTGAATACGAGCAGTACTTC.

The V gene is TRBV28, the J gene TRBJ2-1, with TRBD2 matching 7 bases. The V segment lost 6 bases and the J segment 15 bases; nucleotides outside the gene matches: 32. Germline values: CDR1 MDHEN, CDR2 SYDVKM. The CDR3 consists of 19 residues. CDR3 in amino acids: CASSRLRSPRLALQKVWFF. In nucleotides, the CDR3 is TGTGCCAGCAGCCGATTACGATCCCCGCGACTAGCACTTCAAAAGGTTTGGTTCTTC. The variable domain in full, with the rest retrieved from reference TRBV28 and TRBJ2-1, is DVKVTQSSRYLVKRTGEKVFLECVQDMDHENMFWYRQDPGLGLRLIYFSYDVKMKEKGDIPEGYSVSREKKERFSLILESASTNQTSMYLCASSRLRSPRLALQKVWFFGPGTRLTVL.

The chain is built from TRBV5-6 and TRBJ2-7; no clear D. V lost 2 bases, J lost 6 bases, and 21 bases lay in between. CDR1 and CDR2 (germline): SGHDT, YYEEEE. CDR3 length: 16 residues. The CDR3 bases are TGTGCCAGCAGCTTCGCTTATTTTGAATCCATTAGCGAGCAGTACTTC. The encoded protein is CASSFAYFESISEQYF.

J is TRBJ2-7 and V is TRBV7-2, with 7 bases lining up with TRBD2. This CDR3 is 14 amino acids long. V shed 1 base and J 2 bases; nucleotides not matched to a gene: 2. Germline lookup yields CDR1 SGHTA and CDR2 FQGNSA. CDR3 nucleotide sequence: TGTGCCAGCAGCTTAGGGACTAGGGCCTACGAGCAGTACTTC. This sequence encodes CASSLGTRAYEQYF.

CDR3 DNA: TGCGCCAGCAGCATATACGGACAGGGATACACAGATACGCAGTATTTT. Translating it yields CASSIYGQGYTDTQYF. The chain has TRBV5-1 and TRBJ2-3; 8 bases agree with TRBD1. The CDR3 length is 16 residues. Unmatched junction bases numbered 9, after V lost 4 bases and J lost 2 bases. Germline V gives CDR1 SGHRS, CDR2 YFSETQ.